Below are 7 T cell receptor beta chains sequenced from a single sample in a study of blood T cell repertoires in COVID-19. Sequencing was performed with immunoSEQ multiplex PCR; in TCRdb, only in-frame clones are kept and a portion is missing. Here the sample spans about 34,000 clones, nearly 80% being singletons. The sample consisted of peripheral blood. The origin of the receptors is a man at least 80 years old with acute or convalescent COVID-19.

This clone has a handful of counts. The V and J genes are TRBV7-2 and TRBJ2-5; 7 bases match TRBD2. The germline gives CDR1 SGHTA, CDR2 FQGNSA. The CDR3 is 15 residues long. V trimming: 5 bases; J trimming: 7 bases; junction bases outside the gene matches: 13. CDR3 residues: CASSAGLVGGGTQYF. Written as DNA, the CDR3 is TGTGCCAGCAGCGCCGGACTAGTCGGCGGTGGGACCCAGTACTTC.

The J gene is TRBJ2-5, the V gene TRBV5-6; TRBD2 matches at 10 bases. CDR3 length equals 16 residues. The junction had 10 bases not matched to a gene; V was cut back by 4 bases and J by 4 bases. Germline lookup yields CDR1 SGHDT and CDR2 YYEEEE. DNA of the CDR3: TGTGCCAGCAGCCAGACTAAGCGGGGGGGCCTAGAGACCCAGTACTTC. Protein sequence: CASSQTKRGGLETQYF.

The gene calls are TRBV20-1 and TRBJ1-2, with a weak D call TRBD1 (5 bases). The V end was cut by 5 bases, the J end by 4 bases, with 8 bases between. Looked up from germline, CDR1 is DFQATT and CDR2 is SNEGSKA (reference sequence). CDR3 length equals 11 residues. CDR3 sequence (DNA): TGCAGTGCTCACGGGGGCTATGGCTACACCTTC. Protein sequence: CSAHGGYGYTF.

The gene calls are TRBV9 and TRBJ2-1; 9 bases are a match to TRBD1. Trimming removed 4 bases from V and 7 bases from J; junction bases left unmatched: 3. The CDR3 totals 13 residues. Germline V gene lookup returns CDR1 SGDLS and CDR2 YYNGEE. The CDR3 nucleotides read TGTGCCAGCAGCCCAGGGACAGGGAATGAGCAGTTCTTC. Its translation is CASSPGTGNEQFF.

As regards this clone: Additional DNA sequences in this sample encode the identical CDR3. The V call is TRBV23-1, the J call TRBJ2-5; TRBD1 matches at 7 bases. TRBV23-1 is placed among ORFs of uncertain function. The CDR3 runs 14 residues. Trimming removed 3 bases from V and 6 bases from J; junction bases left unmatched: 7. The CDR3 sequence: CASSQTGLRQTQYF. CDR3 sequence (DNA): TGCGCCAGCAGTCAGACAGGGTTACGACAGACCCAGTACTTC.

The chain employs TRBV14 and TRBJ2-7, with D tentatively TRBD1 (6 bases). V was shortened by 4 bases and J by 5 bases, with 15 bases between the two germline ends. The CDR3 spans 14 residues. From germline, CDR1 is SGHDN and CDR2 FVKESK. CDR3 nucleotide sequence: TGTGCCAGCAGCCTATACAGGGCGCCTGACGAGCAGTACTTC. It translates to CASSLYRAPDEQYF.

This clone appeared a few times. This chain links TRBV27 with TRBJ1-6; 9 nucleotides line up with TRBD1. Trimming removed 7 bases from V and 10 bases from J; junction bases left unmatched: 14. The CDR3 covers 16 residues. CDR1 is MNHEY and CDR2 is SMNVEV in the germline V gene (reference sequence). The CDR3 sequence: CASTTRPDRGRSPLHF. In DNA, the CDR3 is TGTGCCAGCACCACCCGCCCGGACAGGGGCCGGTCACCCCTCCACTTT.